One and the same sample provided the 24 T cell receptor beta chains below, sequenced in a study of OX40 agonist ivuxolimab in advanced cancers. The data were produced by immunoSEQ multiplex PCR, yet TCRdb's version contains in-frame clones alone and is incomplete. The table records more than 65,000 clones, roughly 85% of them present only once. This material consisted of CD4+ or CD8+ T cells sorted from blood, taken in a trial of the OX40 agonist ivuxolimab. These TCRs come from an adult with an advanced solid tumor such as melanoma, head and neck, liver or kidney cancer.

This clone was detected only once. V and J are TRBV19 and TRBJ2-1, with 8 nucleotides matching TRBD1. Germline CDR1 LNHDA, CDR2 SQIVND (reference sequence). The CDR3 is made up of 12 amino acids. V was pared by 3 bases and J by 9 bases, with 1 base of the junction left unmatched. CDR3 sequence (DNA): TGTGCCAGTAGTATCGGACAGGGTGAGCAGTTCTTC. Its translation: CASSIGQGEQFF.

The chain recombines TRBV5-1 with TRBJ2-3, with D possibly matching TRBD1 (5 bases). The V end lost 1 base, the J end lost 0 bases, and 9 bases lay between the germline ends. The CDR3 totals 15 residues. Germline V gives CDR1 SGHRS, CDR2 YFSETQ. The CDR3 sequence is CASSLTGTSTDTQYF. The DNA for the CDR3 is TGCGCCAGCAGCTTGACAGGCACCAGCACAGATACGCAGTATTTT. Together with reference TRBV5-1 and TRBJ2-3, the CDR3 gives the full variable domain: KAGVTQTPRYLIKTRGQQVTLSCSPISGHRSVSWYQQTPGQGLQFLFEYFSETQRNKGNFPGRFSGRQFSNSRSEMNVSTLELGDSALYLCASSLTGTSTDTQYFGPGTRLTVL.

This clone was observed a handful of times. V is TRBV4-2 and J is TRBJ2-1; D uncertain. This CDR3 spans 13 amino acids. The germline V gene encodes CDR1 LGHNA and CDR2 YNFKEQ. Trimming took 0 bases from V and 4 from J, leaving 4 bases between them. The CDR3 DNA follows: TGTGCCAGCAGCCAAGATGCATACAATGAGCAGTTCTTC. Translation gives CASSQDAYNEQFF.

This clone was seen a single time. The chain employs TRBV6-6 and TRBJ2-5; D perhaps matches TRBD1 (5 bases). The J call is uncertain, as TRBJ2-7 better fits the DNA end. CDR1 MNHNY and CDR2 SVGAGI come from the germline V gene (reference sequence). This CDR3 has 15 amino acids. CDR3 residues: CASSSARQGGDEQYF. CDR3 nucleotide sequence: TGTGCCAGCAGTTCGGCGCGGCAGGGTGGCGACGAGCAGTACTTC.

The chain recombines TRBV6-1 with TRBJ2-3, with 7 bases matching TRBD2. CDR3 length equals 15 residues. J gave up 3 bases and V 7 bases, and 10 bases lay outside the gene matches. Germline V CDR1 and CDR2: MNHNS, SASEGT. DNA of the CDR3: TGTGCCAGCACCCTCGCTGGGGAGGGAACAGATACGCAGTATTTT. It encodes CASTLAGEGTDTQYF.

This clone came up a few times. V is TRBV6-1 and J is TRBJ2-7; D is perhaps TRBD2 (5 bases). Between the trimmed V and J ends, which lost 7 bases and 2 bases, there was a span of 9 bases. The CDR3 length is 12 residues. CDR1 is MNHNS, CDR2 SASEGT, per germline. The CDR3 region is CASNPGAYEQYF. DNA for the CDR3: TGTGCCAGCAACCCCGGGGCCTACGAGCAGTACTTC.

This chain links TRBV15 with TRBJ2-2; TRBD1 might be the D (5 bases). The CDR3 is made up of 16 amino acids. V lost 1 base to trimming and J lost 1 base, with 10 bases between them. The germline CDR1 and CDR2 sequences are LNHNV and YYDKDF (reference sequence). The CDR3 region is CATSRGQTWNTGELFF. DNA of the CDR3: TGTGCCACCAGCAGAGGACAGACCTGGAACACCGGGGAGCTGTTTTTT. Full variable domain (remainder filled in from reference TRBV15 and TRBJ2-2): DAMVIQNPRYQVTQFGKPVTLSCSQTLNHNVMYWYQQKSSQAPKLLFHYYDKDFNNEADTPDNFQSRRPNTSFCFLDIRSPGLGDTAMYLCATSRGQTWNTGELFFGEGSRLTVL.

The CDR3 sequence: CASSEGDRLQYF. The DNA for the CDR3 is TGTGCCAGCAGTGAAGGGGACAGGTTGCAGTACTTC. V and J are TRBV6-5 and TRBJ2-7; 8 bases match TRBD1. V shed 5 bases, J shed 9 bases, and the junction held 6 bases outside the gene matches. The CDR3 has 12 amino acids. Per germline, CDR1 MNHEY and CDR2 SVGAGI.

V gene TRBV19 combines with J gene TRBJ1-2; D may be TRBD1 (5 bases). This CDR3 region has 14 residues. The ends were cut back, 6 bases at V and 4 bases at J, with 15 bases in the middle. From germline, CDR1 is LNHDA and CDR2 SQIVND (reference sequence). The CDR3 coding sequence is TGTGCCAGTAGACCTACACGGGACGGCTATGGCTACACCTTC. Translation: CASRPTRDGYGYTF.

The chain couples TRBV11-1 to TRBJ2-1; D is unresolved. The V gene lost 3 bases and the J gene lost 5 bases, with 2 bases spanning the gap. The CDR3 is made up of 11 amino acids. Germline assignment: CDR1 SGHAT and CDR2 FQDESV (reference sequence). Here the CDR3 DNA reads TGTGCCAGCAGCTTGGACAATGAGCAGTTCTTC. Encoded protein: CASSLDNEQFF.

Concerning this clone itself: The junction departs from the called germline gene at one end, perhaps through a read error. The sample has other DNA sequences that encode this CDR3 too. The chain carries TRBV5-4 and TRBJ2-5; a weak D match, TRBD2 (6 bases). The CDR3 is 12 residues long. Germline lookup yields CDR1 SGHNT and CDR2 YYREEE (reference sequence). In DNA, the CDR3 is TGTGCTAGCAGACGACTAGGAGAGACCCAGTACTTC. Protein: CASRRLGETQYF.

This clone appeared once. The genes are TRBV2 and TRBJ1-6; the D gene is possibly TRBD1 (5 bases). The CDR3 sequence is 15 residues long. V shed 3 bases and J shed 8 bases, with 14 bases lying between them. Germline loops: CDR1 SNHLY, CDR2 FYNNEI. The CDR3: CASSDRGRGDSPLHF. The CDR3 DNA reads TGTGCCAGCAGTGATCGGGGAAGGGGTGATTCACCCCTCCACTTT.

The V and J genes are TRBV18 and TRBJ2-3; 7 bases align to TRBD1. The V segment lost 2 bases and the J segment 4 bases; nucleotides outside the gene matches: 3. Germline assignment: CDR1 KGHSH and CDR2 LQKENI. The CDR3 is 14 amino acids. The CDR3 DNA reads as TGTGCCAGCTCACCATCTCAGGGGGCAGATACGCAGTATTTT. This translates into CASSPSQGADTQYF.

This chain joins TRBV5-1 and TRBJ1-1, with 7 bases matching TRBD1. From germline, CDR1 is SGHRS and CDR2 YFSETQ. The CDR3 is made up of 14 amino acids. Losses at the gene ends were 4 bases for V and 1 base for J; bases not matched to a gene: 4. CDR3 sequence reads: CASSPRTGNTEAFF. The DNA for the CDR3 is TGCGCCAGCAGCCCCCGGACAGGGAACACTGAAGCTTTCTTT.

This chain uses TRBV29-1 with TRBJ2-3; the match to TRBD2 covers 7 bases. The V gene end was trimmed by 6 bases and the J gene end by 1 base; junction bases not matched to a gene: 7. The CDR3 is 14 residues long. CDR1 SQVTM and CDR2 ANQGSEA come from the germline V gene. The DNA for the CDR3 is TGCAGCGTGGCGGGGGATTGGGGCACAGATACGCAGTATTTT. Translated, it gives CSVAGDWGTDTQYF.

The chain employs TRBV5-8 and TRBJ1-1; D not certain. Per germline, CDR1 SGHTS and CDR2 YDEGEE. The CDR3 covers 15 residues. Deletions cut 2 bases from V and 4 bases from J, with 15 bases between. The DNA for the CDR3 is TGTGCCAGCAGCTTACGAGGTTTCGGGATCACTGAAGCTTTCTTT. This sequence encodes CASSLRGFGITEAFF.

The chain combines TRBV19 with TRBJ2-7; D may be TRBD1 (6 bases). The V and J ends lost 3 bases and 3 bases respectively, with 12 bases between them. CDR3 length: 14 residues. Germline V gene lookup returns CDR1 LNHDA and CDR2 SQIVND (reference sequence). This chain's CDR3 is CASSMNRDSYEQYF. In DNA form, the CDR3 reads TGTGCCAGTAGTATGAACAGGGATAGCTACGAGCAGTACTTC. Full variable domain (remainder filled in from reference TRBV19 and TRBJ2-7): DGGITQSPKYLFRKEGQNVTLSCEQNLNHDAMYWYRQDPGQGLRLIYYSQIVNDFQKGDIAEGYSVSREKKESFPLTVTSAQKNPTAFYLCASSMNRDSYEQYFGPGTRLTVT.

The CDR3 spells CASSARTGPGNEQFF. The CDR3 coding sequence is TGTGCCAGCAGTGCCCGGACAGGGCCAGGCAATGAGCAGTTCTTC. The rearrangement uses TRBV2 and TRBJ2-1; 8 positions match TRBD1. The germline CDR1 and CDR2 sequences are SNHLY and FYNNEI. The CDR3 consists of 15 residues. The V gene end was trimmed by 4 bases and the J gene end by 6 bases; junction bases not matched to a gene: 8.

This clone was picked up one time. This chain uses TRBV28 with TRBJ2-1, with 7 positions matching TRBD1. The CDR3 has 16 amino acids. Per the germline V gene, CDR1 is MDHEN and CDR2 is SYDVKM. V lost 6 bases to trimming and J lost 2 bases; unmatched junction nucleotides: 10. CDR3 bases: TGTGCCAGCAGACGGACCGGGACAGCGACCTACAATGAGCAGTTCTTC. Its protein product is CASRRTGTATYNEQFF.

The chain combines TRBV6-1 with TRBJ2-4; weak D call: TRBD2 (6 bases). This CDR3 has 16 amino acids. V shed 1 base and J shed 7 bases, with 17 bases lying between them. CDR1 MNHNS and CDR2 SASEGT come from the germline V gene. CDR3 protein: CASSEVGNPGGNIQYF. As DNA, the CDR3 is TGTGCCAGCAGTGAAGTGGGGAACCCCGGAGGGAACATTCAGTACTTC.

The chain recombines TRBV7-9 with TRBJ2-1; 8 bases align to TRBD1. The V gene end was trimmed by 5 bases and the J gene end by 4 bases; junction bases not matched to a gene: 4. Per germline, CDR1 SEHNR and CDR2 FQNEAQ (reference sequence). The CDR3 loop spans 14 amino acids. CDR3 in amino acids: CASSPGTGYNEQFF. CDR3 DNA: TGTGCCAGCAGCCCCGGGACAGGTTACAATGAGCAGTTCTTC.

The chain employs TRBV29-1 and TRBJ1-1; D may be TRBD1 (5 bases). CDR1 is SQVTM and CDR2 is ANQGSEA in the germline V gene. The CDR3 has 14 amino acids. V was cut by 2 bases and J by 1 base, with 11 bases left in between. For the CDR3, the DNA is TGCAGCGTTGAATTTGCAGGGAAGAACACTGAAGCTTTCTTT. This codes for CSVEFAGKNTEAFF. Together with reference TRBV29-1 and TRBJ1-1, the CDR3 gives the full variable domain: SAVISQKPSRDICQRGTSLTIQCQVDSQVTMMFWYRQQPGQSLTLIATANQGSEATYESGFVIDKFPISRPNLTFSTLTVSNMSPEDSSIYLCSVEFAGKNTEAFFGQGTRLTVV.

The CDR3 protein is CASSLRQHYGYTF. The DNA of the CDR3 is TGTGCCAGCAGTTTAAGGCAGCACTATGGCTACACCTTC. The chain has TRBV27 and TRBJ1-2; D is undetermined. Germline CDR1 reads MNHEY; CDR2 reads SMNVEV (reference sequence). The germline V and J ends were trimmed by 2 bases and 3 bases, with 7 bases remaining between them. This CDR3 is 13 amino acids long.

This clone has ten or more counts. The V and J genes are TRBV15 and TRBJ2-7; 8 bases are shared with TRBD1. The CDR3 is 14 residues long. Trimming removed 1 base from V and 4 bases from J; junction bases left unmatched: 3. CDR1 and CDR2 (germline): LNHNV, YYDKDF (reference sequence). CDR3 coding DNA: TGTGCCACCAGCAGAGGGACAGGGAGGTACGAGCAGTACTTC. This sequence encodes CATSRGTGRYEQYF.